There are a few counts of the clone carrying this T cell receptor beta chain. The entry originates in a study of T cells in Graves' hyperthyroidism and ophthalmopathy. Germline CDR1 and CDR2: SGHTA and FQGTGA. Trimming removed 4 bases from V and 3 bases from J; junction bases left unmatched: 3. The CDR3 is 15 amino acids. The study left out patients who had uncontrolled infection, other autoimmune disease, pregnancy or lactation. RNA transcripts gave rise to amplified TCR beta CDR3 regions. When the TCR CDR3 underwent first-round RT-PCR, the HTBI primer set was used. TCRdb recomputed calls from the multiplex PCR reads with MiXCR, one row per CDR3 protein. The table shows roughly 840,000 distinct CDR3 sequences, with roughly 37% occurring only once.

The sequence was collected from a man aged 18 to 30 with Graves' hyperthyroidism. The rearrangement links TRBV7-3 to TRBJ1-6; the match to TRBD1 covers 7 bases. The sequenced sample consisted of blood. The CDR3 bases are TGTGCCAGCAGCTCGACAGGGAACTATAATTCACCCCTCCACTTT. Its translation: CASSSTGNYNSPLHF.